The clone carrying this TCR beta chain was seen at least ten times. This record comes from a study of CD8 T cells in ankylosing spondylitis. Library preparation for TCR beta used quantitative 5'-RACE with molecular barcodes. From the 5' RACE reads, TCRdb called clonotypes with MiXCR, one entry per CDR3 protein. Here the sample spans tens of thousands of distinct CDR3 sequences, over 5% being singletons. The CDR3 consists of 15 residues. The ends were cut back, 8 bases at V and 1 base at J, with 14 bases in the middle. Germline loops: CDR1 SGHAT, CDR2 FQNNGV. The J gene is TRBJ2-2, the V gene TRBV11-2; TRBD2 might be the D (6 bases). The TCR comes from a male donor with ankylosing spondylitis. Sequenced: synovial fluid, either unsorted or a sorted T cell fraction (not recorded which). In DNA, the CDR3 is TGTGCCAGCCAAGAGGCGGGGCTGAACACCGGGGAGCTGTTTTTT. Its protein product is CASQEAGLNTGELFF.